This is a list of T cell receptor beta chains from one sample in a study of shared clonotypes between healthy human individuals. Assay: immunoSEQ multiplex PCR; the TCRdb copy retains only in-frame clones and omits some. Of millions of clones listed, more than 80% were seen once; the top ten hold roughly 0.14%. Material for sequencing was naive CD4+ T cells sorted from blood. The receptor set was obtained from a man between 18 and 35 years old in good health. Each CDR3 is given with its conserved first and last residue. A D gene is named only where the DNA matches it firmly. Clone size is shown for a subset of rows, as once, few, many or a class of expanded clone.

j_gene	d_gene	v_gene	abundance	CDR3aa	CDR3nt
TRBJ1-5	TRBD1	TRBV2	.	CASRAAGGFNQPQHF	TGTGCCAGCAGGGCGGCAGGGGGTTTCAATCAGCCCCAGCATTTT
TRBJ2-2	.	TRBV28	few	CASFAGIGELFF	TGTGCCAGCTTCGCAGGGATCGGGGAGCTGTTTTTT
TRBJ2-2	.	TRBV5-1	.	CASSFGGPGELFF	TGCGCCAGCAGCTTCGGTGGTCCCGGGGAGCTGTTTTTT
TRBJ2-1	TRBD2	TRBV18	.	CASSPPMAGGHNEQFF	TGTGCCAGCTCACCACCGATGGCGGGAGGTCACAATGAGCAGTTCTTC
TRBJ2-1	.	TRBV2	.	CASSEGSGPYNEQFF	TGTGCCAGCAGTGAAGGATCGGGTCCCTACAATGAGCAGTTCTTC
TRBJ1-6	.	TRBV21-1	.	CASSKREQGVAYNSPLHF	TGTGCCAGCAGCAAACGGGAACAGGGCGTAGCCTATAATTCACCCCTCCACTTT
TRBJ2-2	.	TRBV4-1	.	CASSQDWGAPGELFF	TGCGCCAGCAGCCAAGATTGGGGGGCGCCTGGGGAGCTGTTTTTT
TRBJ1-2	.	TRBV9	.	CASSVEPTPNSYGYTF	TGTGCCAGCAGCGTAGAACCGACCCCGAATTCCTATGGCTACACCTTC
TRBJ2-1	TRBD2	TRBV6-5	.	CASSFRREGIHEQFF	TGTGCCAGCAGTTTCCGGCGGGAGGGTATCCATGAGCAGTTCTTC
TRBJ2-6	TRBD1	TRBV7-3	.	CASSSQQGIRSGANVLTF	TGTGCCAGCAGCTCCCAACAGGGGATTAGGTCTGGGGCCAACGTCCTGACTTTC
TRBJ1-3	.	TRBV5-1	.	CASRSGNTIYF	TGCGCCAGCAGGTCGGGAAACACCATATATTTT
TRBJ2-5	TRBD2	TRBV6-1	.	CASSGLALQETQYF	TGTGCCAGCAGTGGACTAGCCCTACAAGAGACCCAGTACTTC
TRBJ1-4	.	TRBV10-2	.	CASKGPNEKLFF	TGCGCCAGCAAGGGCCCTAATGAAAAACTGTTTTTT
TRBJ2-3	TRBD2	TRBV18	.	CASSPSVSGGVMTDTQYF	TGTGCCAGCTCACCCTCCGTGTCGGGGGGGGTGATGACAGATACGCAGTATTTT
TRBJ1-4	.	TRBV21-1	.	CASSKSGSPTNEKLFF	TGTGCCAGCAGCAAGTCGGGAAGCCCAACTAATGAAAAACTGTTTTTT
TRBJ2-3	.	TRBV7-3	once	CASSSSAGTDTQYF	TGTGCCAGCAGCTCGAGCGCCGGTACAGATACGCAGTATTTT
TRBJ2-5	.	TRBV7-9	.	CASSFFGLQETQYF	TGTGCCAGCAGCTTCTTCGGGCTCCAAGAGACCCAGTACTTC
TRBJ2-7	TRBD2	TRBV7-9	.	CASSHWRPGGGEQYF	TGTGCCAGCAGCCATTGGAGGCCCGGGGGGGGCGAGCAGTACTTC
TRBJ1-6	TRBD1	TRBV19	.	CASSMIRGVSPLHF	TGTGCCAGTAGTATGATCAGGGGGGTTTCACCCCTCCACTTT
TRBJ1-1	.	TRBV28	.	CASLTPALNTEAFF	TGTGCCAGCCTTACCCCGGCCCTGAACACTGAAGCTTTCTTT
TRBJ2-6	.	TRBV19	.	CASQDISGANVLTF	TGTGCCAGTCAAGATATTTCTGGGGCCAACGTCCTGACTTTC
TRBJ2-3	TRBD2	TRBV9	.	CASSAKLAGVTDTQYF	TGTGCCAGCAGCGCGAAACTAGCGGGGGTAACAGATACGCAGTATTTT
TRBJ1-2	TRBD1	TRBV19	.	CASAGTVNGYTF	TGTGCCAGCGCCGGGACAGTGAATGGCTACACCTTC
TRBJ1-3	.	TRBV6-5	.	CASSTAGARGNTIYF	TGTGCCAGCAGTACCGCAGGGGCGCGGGGAAACACCATATATTTT
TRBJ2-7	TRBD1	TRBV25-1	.	CASSDRGTYEQYF	TGTGCCAGCAGTGACAGGGGGACCTACGAGCAGTACTTC
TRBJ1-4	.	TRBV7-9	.	CASSLDTPQGLNEKLFF	TGTGCCAGCAGCTTAGATACCCCACAGGGTCTTAATGAAAAACTGTTTTTT
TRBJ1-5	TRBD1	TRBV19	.	CASSIEWTGGNQPQHF	TGTGCCAGTAGTATAGAGTGGACAGGGGGCAATCAGCCCCAGCATTTT
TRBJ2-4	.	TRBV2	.	CASSSSGTSNIQYF	TGTGCCAGCAGCTCATCCGGGACCTCAAACATTCAGTACTTC
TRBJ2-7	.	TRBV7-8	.	CASSLASGGSYEQYF	TGTGCCAGCAGCTTAGCGTCAGGAGGATCATACGAGCAGTACTTC
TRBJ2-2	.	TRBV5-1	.	CASSFQRENTGELFF	TGCGCCAGCAGCTTTCAAAGGGAGAACACCGGGGAGCTGTTTTTT
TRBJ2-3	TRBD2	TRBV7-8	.	CASSLAAGGAGTDTQYF	TGTGCCAGCAGCTTAGCCGCCGGGGGGGCCGGTACAGATACGCAGTATTTT
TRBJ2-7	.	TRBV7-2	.	CASSLGHNYEQYF	TGTGCCAGCAGCTTAGGTCATAACTACGAGCAGTACTTC
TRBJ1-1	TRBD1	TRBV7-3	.	CASSRFTGENTEAFF	TGTGCCAGCAGCCGCTTTACAGGGGAGAACACTGAAGCTTTCTTT
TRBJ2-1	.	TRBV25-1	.	CASLPERAGYNEQFF	TGTGCCAGCTTACCCGAGAGGGCGGGTTACAATGAGCAGTTCTTC
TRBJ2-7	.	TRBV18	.	CASSHPQTEVLYEQYF	TGTGCCAGCTCACACCCCCAGACAGAGGTCCTCTACGAGCAGTACTTC
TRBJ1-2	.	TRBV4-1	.	CASSQIQGFGLYGYTF	TGCGCCAGCAGCCAAATTCAGGGATTCGGGCTTTATGGCTACACCTTC
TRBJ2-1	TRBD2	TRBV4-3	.	CASSQEGTSVASQFF	TGCGCCAGCAGCCAAGAAGGGACTAGCGTGGCTTCGCAGTTCTTC
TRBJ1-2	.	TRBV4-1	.	CASSQNPSQRANDGYTF	TGCGCCAGCAGCCAAAACCCCAGTCAGAGGGCAAACGATGGCTACACCTTC
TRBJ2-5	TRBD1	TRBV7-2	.	CASSAGGKETQYF	TGTGCCAGCAGCGCAGGGGGAAAAGAGACCCAGTACTTC